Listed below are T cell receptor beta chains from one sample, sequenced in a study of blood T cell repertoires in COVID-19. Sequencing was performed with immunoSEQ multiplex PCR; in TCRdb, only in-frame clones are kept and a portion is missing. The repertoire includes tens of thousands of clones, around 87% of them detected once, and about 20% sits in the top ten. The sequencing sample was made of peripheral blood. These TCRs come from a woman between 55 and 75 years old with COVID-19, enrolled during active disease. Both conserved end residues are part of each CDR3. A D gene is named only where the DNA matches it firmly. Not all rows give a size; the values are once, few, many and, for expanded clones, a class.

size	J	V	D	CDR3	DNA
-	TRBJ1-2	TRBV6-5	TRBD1	CASSAPGQLGSYTF	TGTGCCAGCAGCGCCCCGGGACAGCTTGGAAGCTACACCTTC
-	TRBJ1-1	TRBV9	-	CASSPHVSPRAFF	TGTGCCAGCAGCCCCCATGTATCCCCCAGAGCTTTCTTT
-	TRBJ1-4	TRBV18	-	CASSPGSSEKLFF	TGTGCCAGCTCACCGGGCTCCAGTGAAAAACTGTTTTTT
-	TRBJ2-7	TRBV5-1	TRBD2	CASSPQTSAYEQYF	TGCGCCAGCAGCCCGCAGACTAGCGCTTACGAGCAGTACTTC
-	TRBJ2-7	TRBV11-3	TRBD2	CASSPLEAGREQYF	TGTGCCAGCAGCCCCTTGGAAGCGGGACGCGAGCAGTACTTC
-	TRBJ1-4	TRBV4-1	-	CASSRTVTTNEKLFF	TGCGCCAGCAGCCGGACTGTTACAACTAATGAAAAACTGTTTTTT
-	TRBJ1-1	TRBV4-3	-	CASSQDSVNTEAFF	TGCGCCAGCAGCCAAGATTCGGTGAACACTGAAGCTTTCTTT
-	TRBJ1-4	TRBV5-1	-	CASRKGAVGDEKLFF	TGCGCCAGCAGAAAAGGTGCGGTGGGTGATGAAAAACTGTTTTTT
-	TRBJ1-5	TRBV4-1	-	CASSQEVLQGGNQPQHF	TGCGCCAGCAGCCAAGAGGTCCTACAGGGAGGCAATCAGCCCCAGCATTTT
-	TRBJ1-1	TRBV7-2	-	CASSLKGSGAEAFF	TGTGCCAGCAGCTTAAAGGGGTCCGGCGCTGAAGCTTTCTTT
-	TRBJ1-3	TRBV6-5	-	CASRSPGLAGNTIYF	TGTGCCAGCAGGTCTCCGGGTCTGGCTGGAAACACCATATATTTT
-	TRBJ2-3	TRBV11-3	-	CASSSPPRSDTQYF	TGTGCCAGCAGCTCCCCCCCCAGATCGGATACGCAGTATTTT
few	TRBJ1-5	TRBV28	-	CASSLPQGLDQPQHF	TGTGCCAGCAGTTTACCACAGGGCTTAGATCAGCCCCAGCATTTT
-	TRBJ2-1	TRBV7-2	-	CASSSSGFPYNEQFF	TGTGCCAGCAGCTCCAGCGGTTTTCCCTACAATGAGCAGTTCTTC
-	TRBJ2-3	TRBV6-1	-	CASSESGVWRTDTQYF	TGTGCCAGCAGTGAAAGCGGAGTATGGAGGACAGATACGCAGTATTTT
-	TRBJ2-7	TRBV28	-	CATWASLSYEQYF	TGTGCCACCTGGGCCTCCTTGTCCTACGAGCAGTACTTC
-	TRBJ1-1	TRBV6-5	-	CASSYGRGMNTEAFF	TGTGCCAGCAGTTACGGGCGGGGGATGAACACTGAAGCTTTCTTT
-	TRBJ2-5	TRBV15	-	CATSFRETQYF	TGTGCCACCAGCTTCAGAGAGACCCAGTACTTC
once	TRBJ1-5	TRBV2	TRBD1	CASSSGQGDQPQHF	TGTGCCAGCAGTTCCGGACAGGGCGACCAGCCCCAGCATTTT
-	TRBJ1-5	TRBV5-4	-	CASSLGPTSDQPQHF	TGTGCCAGCAGCTTGGGTCCGACATCCGATCAGCCCCAGCATTTT
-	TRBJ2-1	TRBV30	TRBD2	CALGTSGGIIQFF	TGTGCCTTAGGGACTAGCGGGGGGATTATTCAGTTCTTC
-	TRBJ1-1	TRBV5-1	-	CASSLGPSGMNTEAFF	TGCGCCAGCAGCTTGGGACCGTCGGGAATGAACACTGAAGCTTTCTTT
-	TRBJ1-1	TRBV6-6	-	CASSYSSEAFF	TGTGCCAGCAGTTATTCGTCTGAAGCTTTCTTT
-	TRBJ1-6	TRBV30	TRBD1	CAWLGQGANSPLHF	TGTGCCTGGCTGGGACAGGGGGCAAATTCACCCCTCCACTTT
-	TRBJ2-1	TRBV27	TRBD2	CASSPMGGKNEQFF	TGTGCCAGCAGTCCCATGGGGGGGAAAAATGAGCAGTTCTTC
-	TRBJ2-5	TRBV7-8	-	CASSLTTGFQETQYF	TGTGCCAGCAGCTTAACCACAGGGTTCCAAGAGACCCAGTACTTC
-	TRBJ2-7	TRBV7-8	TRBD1	CASRGGTGSNEQYF	TGTGCCAGTAGGGGGGGGACAGGGTCCAACGAGCAGTACTTC
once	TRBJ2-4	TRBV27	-	CASSSGSGTKNIQYF	TGTGCCAGCAGTTCGGGTAGCGGCACCAAAAACATTCAGTACTTC
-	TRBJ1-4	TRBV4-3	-	CASSQGGDNEKLFF	TGCGCCAGCAGCCAAGGGGGGGATAATGAAAAACTGTTTTTT
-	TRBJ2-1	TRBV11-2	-	CASPGGFF	TGTGCCAGCCCCGGGGGGTTCTTC
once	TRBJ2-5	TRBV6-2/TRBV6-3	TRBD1	CASSTPNRGRQETQYF	TGTGCCAGCAGTACCCCGAACAGGGGGCGCCAAGAGACCCAGTACTTC
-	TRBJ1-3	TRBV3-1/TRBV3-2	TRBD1	CASLSSGTGTAGNTIYF	TGTGCCAGCTTATCTTCCGGGACAGGGACGGCTGGAAACACCATATATTTT
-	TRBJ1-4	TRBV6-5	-	CASSYGPNEKLFF	TGTGCCAGCAGTTACGGGCCTAATGAAAAACTGTTTTTT
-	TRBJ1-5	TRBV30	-	CAWSALGTDNQPQHF	TGTGCCTGGAGTGCCCTAGGTACGGACAATCAGCCCCAGCATTTT
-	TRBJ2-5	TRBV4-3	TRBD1	CASSQGTGPGTQYF	TGCGCCAGCAGCCAAGGGACAGGGCCGGGGACCCAGTACTTC
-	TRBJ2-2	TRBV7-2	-	CASSFTSWTNTGELFF	TGTGCCAGCAGCTTCACTAGCTGGACGAACACCGGGGAGCTGTTTTTT
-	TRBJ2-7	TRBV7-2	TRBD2	CASSFSGGTSGRAALEQYF	TGTGCCAGCAGCTTTTCAGGCGGGACTAGCGGGAGGGCTGCTCTCGAGCAGTACTTC